The 16 T cell receptor beta chains below come from one sample, sequenced in a study of neoadjuvant anti-PD-1 for oral cavity cancer. The time point: after neoadjuvant nivolumab, at surgical resection. Sequencing was performed with immunoSEQ multiplex PCR; in TCRdb, only in-frame clones are kept and a portion is missing. The sample lists tens of thousands of clones; around two fifths were seen once. This material consisted of tumor tissue, taken after nivolumab (anti-PD-1) treatment. All receptors derive from a person aged 35-80 years with oral cavity squamous cell carcinoma.

The gene calls are TRBV28 and TRBJ1-5, with D tentatively TRBD1 (6 bases). The length of the CDR3 is 14 residues. CDR1 and CDR2 from the germline V gene are MDHEN and SYDVKM. Trimming removed 2 bases at V and 6 bases at J, with 11 bases between. The CDR3 coding sequence is TGTGCCAGCAGTTTAGTATCAGGGGCTCAGCCCCAGCATTTT. Amino acids: CASSLVSGAQPQHF.

The sample holds a few counts of this clone. This chain uses TRBV18 with TRBJ2-1, with D possibly being TRBD2 (6 bases). Trimming cost V 3 bases and J 0 bases, with 12 bases left between them. The germline V gene has CDR1 KGHSH and CDR2 LQKENI. The CDR3 has 16 amino acids. CDR3 sequence: CASSPLRLGSYNEQFF. The CDR3 DNA reads as TGTGCCAGCTCACCCTTGAGACTAGGCTCCTACAATGAGCAGTTCTTC. The full variable domain, in which reference TRBV18 and TRBJ2-1 provide the parts outside the CDR3, is NAGVMQNPRHLVRRRGQEARLRCSPMKGHSHVYWYRQLPEEGLKFMVYLQKENIIDESGMPKERFSAEFPKEGPSILRIQQVVRGDSAAYFCASSPLRLGSYNEQFFGPGTRLTVL.

The chain uses TRBV5-1 and TRBJ1-5; D is ambiguous. CDR1 is SGHRS and CDR2 is YFSETQ in the germline V gene. V was trimmed by 0 bases and J by 5 bases, leaving 12 bases between them. The length of the CDR3 is 15 residues. The CDR3 reads CASSLGGEVHQPQHF. CDR3 sequence (DNA): TGCGCCAGCAGCTTGGGGGGTGAGGTCCATCAGCCCCAGCATTTT. The whole variable domain, filled in from reference TRBV5-1 and TRBJ1-5, reads KAGVTQTPRYLIKTRGQQVTLSCSPISGHRSVSWYQQTPGQGLQFLFEYFSETQRNKGNFPGRFSGRQFSNSRSEMNVSTLELGDSALYLCASSLGGEVHQPQHFGDGTRLSIL.

The J gene is TRBJ1-2, the V gene TRBV29-1, with TRBD1 as a possible D gene (6 bases). From germline, CDR1 is SQVTM and CDR2 ANQGSEA. The V end lost 0 bases, the J end lost 3 bases, and 14 bases lay between the germline ends. The CDR3 length is 15 residues. The CDR3 nucleotides read TGCAGCGTTGAAGATCTAACCAGGGGTTACTATGGCTACACCTTC. Translated: CSVEDLTRGYYGYTF.

The chain recombines TRBV9 with TRBJ2-7, with 7 bases identical to TRBD2. CDR3 length: 15 residues. The germline gives CDR1 SGDLS, CDR2 YYNGEE. V was pared by 4 bases and J by 4 bases, with 11 bases of the junction left unmatched. CDR3 residues: CASSRGGAQSYEQYF. The CDR3 bases are TGTGCCAGCAGCAGGGGAGGGGCACAGAGTTACGAGCAGTACTTC.

The sample holds a few counts of this clone. V is TRBV9 and J is TRBJ1-1; D is perhaps TRBD1 (5 bases). The V and J ends lost 0 bases and 6 bases respectively, with 9 bases between them. The CDR3 has 13 amino acids. CDR1 is SGDLS and CDR2 is YYNGEE in the germline V gene. The CDR3 is CASSVGGYAEAFF. The CDR3 coding sequence is TGTGCCAGCAGCGTAGGGGGCTACGCTGAAGCTTTCTTT.

This clone was recorded many times. This rearrangement joins TRBV25-1 to TRBJ2-2; possibly TRBD2 for D (5 bases). Germline CDR1 reads MGHDK; CDR2 reads SYGVNS. This CDR3 is 14 amino acids long. Trimming shortened V by 6 bases and J by 7 bases, and 15 bases separated the two germline ends. CDR3 DNA sequence: TGTGCCAGCAGAGCGGAAGGGTATCGCGGGGAGCTGTTTTTT. It is translated as CASRAEGYRGELFF.

As DNA, the CDR3 is TGTGCCAGCAGCTTGGGGGGGTCCGGGACGTACTACAATGAGCAGTTCTTC. It specifies CASSLGGSGTYYNEQFF. The chain combines TRBV5-4 with TRBJ2-1, with D perhaps assigned TRBD1 or TRBD2 (5 bases each). The CDR3 consists of 17 residues. The germline CDR1 and CDR2 sequences are SGHNT and YYREEE (reference sequence). Trimming left V 0 bases short and J 3 bases short, with 16 bases between. Complete variable domain (other parts from reference TRBV5-4 and TRBJ2-1): ETGVTQSPTHLIKTRGQQVTLRCSSQSGHNTVSWYQQALGQGPQFIFQYYREEENGRGNFPPRFSGLQFPNYSSELNVNALELDDSALYLCASSLGGSGTYYNEQFFGPGTRLTVL.

Many counts were recorded for this clone. The CDR3: CASSSSAGGKAFF. In DNA, the CDR3 is TGTGCCAGCAGCTCCAGCGCCGGGGGGAAAGCTTTCTTT. The chain uses TRBV7-9 and TRBJ1-1, with D possibly being TRBD1 (5 bases). The germline gives CDR1 SEHNR, CDR2 FQNEAQ (reference sequence). The V and J ends lost 4 bases and 9 bases respectively, with 15 bases between them. The CDR3 contains 13 residues.

The rearrangement joins TRBV10-3 to TRBJ1-2; 8 nucleotides line up with TRBD1. V trimming: 10 bases; J trimming: 6 bases; junction bases outside the gene matches: 16. CDR3 length: 15 amino acids. Per the germline V gene, CDR1 is ENHRY and CDR2 is SYGVKD. The CDR3 loop reads CATLAMGQVPNGYTF. In DNA form, the CDR3 reads TGTGCCACCTTGGCAATGGGACAGGTTCCAAATGGCTACACCTTC.

This clone was counted once. The V gene is TRBV28, the J gene TRBJ1-2, with 8 bases that match TRBD1. The CDR3 contains 13 residues. Losses at the gene ends were 7 bases for V and 6 bases for J; bases not matched to a gene: 7. The germline gives CDR1 MDHEN, CDR2 SYDVKM. The chain's CDR3 is CASTRTGMNGYTF. CDR3 DNA: TGTGCCAGCACCCGGACAGGGATGAATGGCTACACCTTC.

V gene TRBV19 combines with J gene TRBJ1-3, with D possibly matching TRBD1 (6 bases). The CDR3 runs 14 residues. Trimming left V 8 bases short and J 7 bases short, with 18 bases between. The germline V gene has CDR1 LNHDA and CDR2 SQIVND (reference sequence). The DNA of the CDR3 is TGTGCCAGTCGAGGATGGGGGCTACAGAACACCATATATTTT. Protein: CASRGWGLQNTIYF. Complete variable domain (other parts from reference TRBV19 and TRBJ1-3): DGGITQSPKYLFRKEGQNVTLSCEQNLNHDAMYWYRQDPGQGLRLIYYSQIVNDFQKGDIAEGYSVSREKKESFPLTVTSAQKNPTAFYLCASRGWGLQNTIYFGEGSWLTVV.

The V and J genes are TRBV2 and TRBJ1-2; D is uncertain. Germline CDR1 is SNHLY and CDR2 is FYNNEI. V was trimmed by 3 bases and J by 4 bases, leaving 9 bases between them. There are 13 residues in the CDR3. Written as DNA, the CDR3 is TGTGCCAGCAGTGATATGAGGTCCTATGGCTACACCTTC. This translates into CASSDMRSYGYTF. Complete variable domain (other parts from reference TRBV2 and TRBJ1-2): EPEVTQTPSHQVTQMGQEVILRCVPISNHLYFYWYRQILGQKVEFLVSFYNNEISEKSEIFDDQFSVERPDGSNFTLKIRSTKLEDSAMYFCASSDMRSYGYTFGSGTRLTVV.

This clone was observed a handful of times. The gene calls are TRBV7-9 and TRBJ2-3; 14 positions agree with TRBD2. Germline V gene lookup returns CDR1 SEHNR and CDR2 FQNEAQ (reference sequence). The CDR3 covers 18 residues. V gave up 5 bases and J gave up 7 bases; unmatched junction bases: 14. CDR3 DNA sequence: TGTGCCAGCAGCCACGGTGGGCCGACTAGCGGGGGGGCCTATACGCAGTATTTT. As protein: CASSHGGPTSGGAYTQYF.

The chain has TRBV5-1 and TRBJ1-4; D is possibly TRBD1 (5 bases). This CDR3 is built from 14 residues. Trimming pared 0 bases from V and 4 bases from J, leaving 7 bases between. Germline-derived CDR1 and CDR2 are SGHRS and YFSETQ. This CDR3 reads CASSLEGVNEKLFF. The CDR3 region has the DNA TGCGCCAGCAGCTTGGAAGGGGTTAATGAAAAACTGTTTTTT.

The chain has TRBV6-5 and TRBJ1-4; no clear D. The germline V gene has CDR1 MNHEY and CDR2 SVGAGI. The CDR3 runs 14 residues. V was pared by 0 bases and J by 2 bases, with 4 bases between. CDR3 nucleotides: TGTGCCAGCAGTTACTCGGATACTAATGAAAAACTGTTTTTT. The encoded protein is CASSYSDTNEKLFF.